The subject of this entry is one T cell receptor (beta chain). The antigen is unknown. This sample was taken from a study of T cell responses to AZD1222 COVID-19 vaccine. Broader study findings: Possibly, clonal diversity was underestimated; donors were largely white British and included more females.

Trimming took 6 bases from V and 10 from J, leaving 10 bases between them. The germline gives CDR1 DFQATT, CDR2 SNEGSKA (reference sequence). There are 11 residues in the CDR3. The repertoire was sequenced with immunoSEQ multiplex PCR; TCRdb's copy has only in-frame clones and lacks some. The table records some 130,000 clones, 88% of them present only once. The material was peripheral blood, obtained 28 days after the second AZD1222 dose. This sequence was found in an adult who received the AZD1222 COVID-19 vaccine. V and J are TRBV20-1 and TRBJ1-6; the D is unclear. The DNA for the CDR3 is TGCAGTGCCCACCTGGGATCACCCCTCCACTTT. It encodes CSAHLGSPLHF.